The sample holds many counts of the clone carrying this T cell receptor beta chain. Its antigen is unidentified. These data are taken from a study of Graves' ophthalmopathy and Graves' hyperthyroidism. For repertoire sequencing, the TCR beta CDR3 regions were amplified from RNA transcripts. Scientists carried out first-round RT-PCR using HTBI primers and then a second-round multiplex PCR. TCRdb reprocessed the multiplex PCR reads with MiXCR, giving one entry per CDR3 protein. This table has 600,000 to 950,000 distinct CDR3 sequences, approximately 40% appearing once. The study's findings and limits: With a specificity of just over 72% and a sensitivity of around 71%, the model predicted ophthalmopathy progression.

This TCR came from an adult man with Graves' ophthalmopathy. The sequenced material came from peripheral blood.

CDR3 amino acids: CSVDGLSGANVLTF. For the CDR3, the DNA is TGCAGCGTTGATGGCCTTTCTGGGGCCAACGTCCTGACTTTC. V and J are TRBV29-1 and TRBJ2-6; D is uncertain. V lost 3 bases and J 1 base, leaving 7 bases between the germline ends. Germline lookup yields CDR1 SQVTM and CDR2 ANQGSEA. The CDR3 extends over 14 amino acids.